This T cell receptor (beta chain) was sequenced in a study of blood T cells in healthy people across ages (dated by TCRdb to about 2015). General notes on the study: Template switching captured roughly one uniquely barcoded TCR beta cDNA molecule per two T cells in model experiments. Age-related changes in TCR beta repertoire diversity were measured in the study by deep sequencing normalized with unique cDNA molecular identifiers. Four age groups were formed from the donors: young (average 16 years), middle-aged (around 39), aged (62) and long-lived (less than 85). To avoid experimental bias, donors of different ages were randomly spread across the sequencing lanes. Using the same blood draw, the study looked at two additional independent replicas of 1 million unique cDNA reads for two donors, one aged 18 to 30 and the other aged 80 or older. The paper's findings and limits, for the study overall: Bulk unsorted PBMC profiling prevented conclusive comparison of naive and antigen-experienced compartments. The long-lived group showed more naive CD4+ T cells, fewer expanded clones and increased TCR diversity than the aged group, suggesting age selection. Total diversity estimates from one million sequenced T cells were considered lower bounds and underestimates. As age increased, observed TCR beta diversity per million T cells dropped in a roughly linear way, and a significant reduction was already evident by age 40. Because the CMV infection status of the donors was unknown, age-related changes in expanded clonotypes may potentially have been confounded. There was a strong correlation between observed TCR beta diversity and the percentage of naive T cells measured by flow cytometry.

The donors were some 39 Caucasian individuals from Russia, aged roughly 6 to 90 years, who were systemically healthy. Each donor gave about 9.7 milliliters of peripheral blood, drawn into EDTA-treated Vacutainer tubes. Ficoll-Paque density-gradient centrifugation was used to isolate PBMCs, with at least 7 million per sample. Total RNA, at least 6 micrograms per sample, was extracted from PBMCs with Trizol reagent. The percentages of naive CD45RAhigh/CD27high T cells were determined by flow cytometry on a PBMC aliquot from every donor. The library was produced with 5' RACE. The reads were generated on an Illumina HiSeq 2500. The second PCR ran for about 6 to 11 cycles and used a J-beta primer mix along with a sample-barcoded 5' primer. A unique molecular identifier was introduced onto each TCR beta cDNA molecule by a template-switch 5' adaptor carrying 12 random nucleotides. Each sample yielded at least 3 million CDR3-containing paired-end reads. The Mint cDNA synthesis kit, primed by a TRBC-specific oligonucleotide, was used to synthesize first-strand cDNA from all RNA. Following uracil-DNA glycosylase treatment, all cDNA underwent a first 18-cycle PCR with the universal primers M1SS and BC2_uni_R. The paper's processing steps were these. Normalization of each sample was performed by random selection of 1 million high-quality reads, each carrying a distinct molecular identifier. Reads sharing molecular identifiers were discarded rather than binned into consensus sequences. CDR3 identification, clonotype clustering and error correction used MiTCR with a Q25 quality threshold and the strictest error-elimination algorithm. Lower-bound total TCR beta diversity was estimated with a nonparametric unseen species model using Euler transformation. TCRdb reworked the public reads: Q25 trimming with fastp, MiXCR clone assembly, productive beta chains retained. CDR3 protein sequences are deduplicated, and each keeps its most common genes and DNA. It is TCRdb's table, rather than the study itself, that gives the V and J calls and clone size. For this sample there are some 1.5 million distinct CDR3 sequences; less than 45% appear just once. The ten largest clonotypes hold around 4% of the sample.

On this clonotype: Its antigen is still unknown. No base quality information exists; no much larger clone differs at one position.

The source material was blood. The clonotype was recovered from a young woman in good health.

The nucleotide sequence reads TGCAGTGCACCTCGGACAGGGAGCCCCACCTACGAGCAGTACTTC. Translation gives CSAPRTGSPTYEQYF. The rearrangement combines TRBV20-1 with TRBJ2-4, with 8 bases aligning to TRBD1. The J call is uncertain, as TRBJ2-7 better fits the DNA end. Counted from cysteine to phenylalanine, this CDR3 has 15 amino acids. Kept here is only the CDR3 DNA, which spans 45 bases and is read in frame from base 1. Based on the germline V gene (reference sequence), the CDR1 and CDR2 sequences are DFQATT and SNEGSKA.